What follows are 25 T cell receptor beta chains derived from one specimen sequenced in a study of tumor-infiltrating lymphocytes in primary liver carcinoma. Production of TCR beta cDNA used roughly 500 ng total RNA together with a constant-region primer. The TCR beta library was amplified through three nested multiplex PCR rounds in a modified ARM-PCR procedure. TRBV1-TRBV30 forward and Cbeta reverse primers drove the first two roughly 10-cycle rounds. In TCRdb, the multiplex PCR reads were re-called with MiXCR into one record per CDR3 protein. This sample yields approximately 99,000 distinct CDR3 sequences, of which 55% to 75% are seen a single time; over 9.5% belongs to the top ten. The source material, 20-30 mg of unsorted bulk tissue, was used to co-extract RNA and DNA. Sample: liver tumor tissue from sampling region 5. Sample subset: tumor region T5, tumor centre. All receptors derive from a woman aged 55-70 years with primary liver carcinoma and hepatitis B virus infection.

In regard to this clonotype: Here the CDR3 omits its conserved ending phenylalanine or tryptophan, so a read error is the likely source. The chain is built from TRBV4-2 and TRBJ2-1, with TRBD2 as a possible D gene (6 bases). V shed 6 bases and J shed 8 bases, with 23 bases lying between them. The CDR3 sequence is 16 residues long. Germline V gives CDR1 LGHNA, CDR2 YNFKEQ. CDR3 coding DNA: TGTGCCAGCAGACTTCAAAGCAGGAGGGCAGGAGATGAGCAGTTCTCC. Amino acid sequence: CASRLQSRRAGDEQFS.

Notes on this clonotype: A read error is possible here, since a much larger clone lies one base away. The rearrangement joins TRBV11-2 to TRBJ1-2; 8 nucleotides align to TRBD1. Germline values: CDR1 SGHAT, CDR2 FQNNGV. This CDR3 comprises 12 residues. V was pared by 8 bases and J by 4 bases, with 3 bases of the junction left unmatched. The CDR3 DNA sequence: TGTGCCAGCGGCCAGGGGGCCTATGGCTACACCTTC. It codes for CASGQGAYGYTF.

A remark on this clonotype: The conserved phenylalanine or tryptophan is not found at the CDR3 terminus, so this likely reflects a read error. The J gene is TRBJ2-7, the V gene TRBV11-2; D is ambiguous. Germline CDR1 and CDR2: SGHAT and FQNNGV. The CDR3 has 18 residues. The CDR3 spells CASSLDWVSLVGPYEQYL. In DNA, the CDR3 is TGTGCCAGCAGCTTAGATTGGGTCAGTCTAGTGGGTCCCTATGAGCAGTACTTA.

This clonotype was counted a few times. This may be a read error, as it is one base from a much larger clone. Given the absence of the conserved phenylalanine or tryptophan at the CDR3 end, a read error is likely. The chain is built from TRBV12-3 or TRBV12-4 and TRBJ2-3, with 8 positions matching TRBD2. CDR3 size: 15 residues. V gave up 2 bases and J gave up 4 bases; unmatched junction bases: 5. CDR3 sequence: CASSLTGTSADTQYL. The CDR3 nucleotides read TGTGCCAGCAGTTTAACCGGGACTAGTGCAGATACGCAGTATTTG.

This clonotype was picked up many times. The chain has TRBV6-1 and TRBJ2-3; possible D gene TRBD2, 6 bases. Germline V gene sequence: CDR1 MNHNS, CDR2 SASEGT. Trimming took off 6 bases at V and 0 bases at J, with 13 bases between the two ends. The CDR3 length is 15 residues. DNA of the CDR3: TGTGCCAGCAGAACCCAGCGGGCTAGCACAGATACGCAGTATTTT. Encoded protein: CASRTQRASTDTQYF.

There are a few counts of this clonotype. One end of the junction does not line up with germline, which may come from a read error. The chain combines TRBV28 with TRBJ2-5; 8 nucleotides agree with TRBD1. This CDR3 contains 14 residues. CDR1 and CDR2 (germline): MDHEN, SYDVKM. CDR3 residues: CASSKPGGMKTQYF. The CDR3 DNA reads TGTGCCAGCAGTAAACCAGGGGGCATGAAGACCCAGTATTTC. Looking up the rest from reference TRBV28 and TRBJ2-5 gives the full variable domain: DVKVTQSSRYLVKRTGEKVFLECVQDMDHENMFWYRQDPGLGLRLIYFSYDVKMKEKGDIPEGYSVSREKKERFSLILESASTNQTSMYLCASSKPGGMKTQYFGPGTRLLVL.

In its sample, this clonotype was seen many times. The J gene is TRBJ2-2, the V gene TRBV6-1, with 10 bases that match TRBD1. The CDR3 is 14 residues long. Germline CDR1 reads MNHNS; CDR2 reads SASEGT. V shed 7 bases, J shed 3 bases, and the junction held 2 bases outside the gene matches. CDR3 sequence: CASTGQGDTGELFF. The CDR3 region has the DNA TGTGCCAGCACCGGACAGGGGGACACCGGGGAGCTGTTTTTT.

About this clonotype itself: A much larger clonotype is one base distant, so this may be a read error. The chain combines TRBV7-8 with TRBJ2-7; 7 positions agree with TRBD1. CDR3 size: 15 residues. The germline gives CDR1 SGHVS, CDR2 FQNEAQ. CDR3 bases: TGTGCCAACAGCTTACAGGGGCATAGCTCCTACGAGCAGTACTTC. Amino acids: CANSLQGHSSYEQYF.

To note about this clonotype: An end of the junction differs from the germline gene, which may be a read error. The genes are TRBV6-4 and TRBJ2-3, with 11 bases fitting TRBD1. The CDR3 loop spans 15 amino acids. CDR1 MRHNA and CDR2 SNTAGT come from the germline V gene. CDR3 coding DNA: TGTGCCAGCGGTGACTCGGGACAGGGGGCAGATACGCAGTATTTT. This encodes CASGDSGQGADTQYF.

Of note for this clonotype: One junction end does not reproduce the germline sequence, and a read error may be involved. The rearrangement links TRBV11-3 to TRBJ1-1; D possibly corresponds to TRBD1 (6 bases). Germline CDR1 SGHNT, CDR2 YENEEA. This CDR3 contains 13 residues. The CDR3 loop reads CASGLGGNTEALF. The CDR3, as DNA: TGTGCCAGCGGCTTAGGGGGAAACACTGAAGCTCTCTTT. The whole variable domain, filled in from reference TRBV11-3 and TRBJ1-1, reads EAGVVQSPRYKIIEKKQPVAFWCNPISGHNTLYWYLQNLGQGPELLIRYENEEAVDDSQLPKDRFSAERLKGVDSTLKIQPAELGDSAVYLCASGLGGNTEALFGQGTRLTVV.

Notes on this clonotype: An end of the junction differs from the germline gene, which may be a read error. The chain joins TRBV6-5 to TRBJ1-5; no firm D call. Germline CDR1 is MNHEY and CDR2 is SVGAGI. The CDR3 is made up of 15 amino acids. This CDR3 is CASRYSLASNQTQHF. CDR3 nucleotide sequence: TGTGCCAGCCGTTACTCGCTGGCCAGCAATCAGACCCAGCATTTT.

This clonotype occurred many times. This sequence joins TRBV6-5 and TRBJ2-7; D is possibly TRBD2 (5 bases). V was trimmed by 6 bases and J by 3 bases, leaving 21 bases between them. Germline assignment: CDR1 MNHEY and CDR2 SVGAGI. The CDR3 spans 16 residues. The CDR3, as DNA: TGTGCCAGCAGCAGGTCTAGCCGAGTTTTAGGCTACGAGCAGTACTTC. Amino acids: CASSRSSRVLGYEQYF.

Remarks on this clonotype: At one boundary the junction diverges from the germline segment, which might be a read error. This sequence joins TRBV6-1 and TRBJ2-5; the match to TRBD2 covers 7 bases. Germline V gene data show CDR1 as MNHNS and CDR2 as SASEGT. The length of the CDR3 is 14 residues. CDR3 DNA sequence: TGTGCAAGCAGTGAGCGGGACGAGGTGGCGACCCAGTACTTC. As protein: CASSERDEVATQYF.

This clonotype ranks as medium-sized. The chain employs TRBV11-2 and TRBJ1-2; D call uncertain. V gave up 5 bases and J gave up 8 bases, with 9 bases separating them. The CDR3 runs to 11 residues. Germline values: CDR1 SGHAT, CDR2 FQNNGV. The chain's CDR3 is CASSPGYGYTF. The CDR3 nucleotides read TGTGCCAGCAGCCCCGGCTACGGCTACACCTTC.

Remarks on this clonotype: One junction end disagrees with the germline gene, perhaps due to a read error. The CDR3 coding sequence is TGTGCCAGCACACCTGGCAGGGCGCAAGGTCAGCCCCAGCATTTT. Translated: CASTPGRAQGQPQHF. The chain uses TRBV18 and TRBJ1-5, with TRBD1 as a possible D gene (5 bases). The CDR3 has 15 residues. From germline, CDR1 is KGHSH and CDR2 LQKENI.

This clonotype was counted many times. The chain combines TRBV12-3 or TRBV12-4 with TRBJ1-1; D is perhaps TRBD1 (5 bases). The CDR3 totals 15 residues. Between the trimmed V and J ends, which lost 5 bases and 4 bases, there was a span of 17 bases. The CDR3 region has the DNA TGTGCCAGCAGTGCACCCGGGGGGGGTCTCACTGAAGCTTTCTTT. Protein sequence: CASSAPGGGLTEAFF.

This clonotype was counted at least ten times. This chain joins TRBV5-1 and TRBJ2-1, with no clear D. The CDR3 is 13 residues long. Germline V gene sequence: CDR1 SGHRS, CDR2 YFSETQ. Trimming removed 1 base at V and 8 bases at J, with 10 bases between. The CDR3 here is CASSLPTGDEQFF. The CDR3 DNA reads TGCGCCAGCAGCTTGCCGACTGGGGATGAGCAGTTCTTC.

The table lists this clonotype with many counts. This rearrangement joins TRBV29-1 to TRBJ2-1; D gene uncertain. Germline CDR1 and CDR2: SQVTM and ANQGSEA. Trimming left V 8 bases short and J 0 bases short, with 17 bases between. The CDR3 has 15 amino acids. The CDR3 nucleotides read TGCAGCTACTCGGCAGTCGGGCGCTCCTACAATGAGCAGTTCTTC. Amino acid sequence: CSYSAVGRSYNEQFF.

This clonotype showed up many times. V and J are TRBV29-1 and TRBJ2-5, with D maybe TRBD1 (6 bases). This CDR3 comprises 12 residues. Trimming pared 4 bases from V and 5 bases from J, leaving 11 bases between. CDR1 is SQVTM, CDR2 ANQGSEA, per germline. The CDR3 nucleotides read TGCAGCGTTGGAATCAGGGGCGAGACCCAGTACTTC. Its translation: CSVGIRGETQYF.

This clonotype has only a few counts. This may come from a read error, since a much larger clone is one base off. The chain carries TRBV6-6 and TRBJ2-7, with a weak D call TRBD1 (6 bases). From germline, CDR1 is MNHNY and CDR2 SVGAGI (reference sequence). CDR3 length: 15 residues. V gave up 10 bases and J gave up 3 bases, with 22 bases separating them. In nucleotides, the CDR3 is TGTGCCACCAGACAGGAAAGGTCTGGGGACTACGAGCAGTACTTC. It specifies CATRQERSGDYEQYF.

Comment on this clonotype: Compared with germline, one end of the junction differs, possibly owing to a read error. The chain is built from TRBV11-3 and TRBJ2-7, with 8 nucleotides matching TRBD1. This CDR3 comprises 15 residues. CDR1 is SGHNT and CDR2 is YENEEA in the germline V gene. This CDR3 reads CASSPGSGGNYKQYF. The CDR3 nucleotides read TGTGCCAGCAGTCCCGGGTCAGGGGGCAACTACAAGCAGTACTTC.

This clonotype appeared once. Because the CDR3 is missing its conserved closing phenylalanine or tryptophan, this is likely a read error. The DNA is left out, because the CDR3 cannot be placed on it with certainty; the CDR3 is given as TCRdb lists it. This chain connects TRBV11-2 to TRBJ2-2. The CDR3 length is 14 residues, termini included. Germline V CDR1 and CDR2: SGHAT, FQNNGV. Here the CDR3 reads CASSLSQYAGELFI.

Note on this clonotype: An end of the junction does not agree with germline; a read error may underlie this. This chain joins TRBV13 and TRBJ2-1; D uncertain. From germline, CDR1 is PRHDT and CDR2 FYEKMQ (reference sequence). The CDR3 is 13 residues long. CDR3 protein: CAGSLSRANEQFF. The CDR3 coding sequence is TGTGCCGGCAGCTTAAGCAGAGCCAATGAGCAGTTCTTC.

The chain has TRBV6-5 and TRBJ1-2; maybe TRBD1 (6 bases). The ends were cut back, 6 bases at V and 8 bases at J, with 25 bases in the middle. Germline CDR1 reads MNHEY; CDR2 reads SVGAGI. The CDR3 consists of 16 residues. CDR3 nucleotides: TGTGCCAGCAGATCCTCCGAGGGGACAACTTTTAAGGGCTACACCTTC. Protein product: CASRSSEGTTFKGYTF.

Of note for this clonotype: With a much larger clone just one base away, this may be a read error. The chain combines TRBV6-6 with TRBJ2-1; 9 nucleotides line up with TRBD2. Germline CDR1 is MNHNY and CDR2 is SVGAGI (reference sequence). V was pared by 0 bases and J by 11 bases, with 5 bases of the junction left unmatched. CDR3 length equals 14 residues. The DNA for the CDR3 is TGTGCCAGCAGTTACTCGCAAGCGGGGGGTAAGCAGTTCTTC. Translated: CASSYSQAGGKQFF.